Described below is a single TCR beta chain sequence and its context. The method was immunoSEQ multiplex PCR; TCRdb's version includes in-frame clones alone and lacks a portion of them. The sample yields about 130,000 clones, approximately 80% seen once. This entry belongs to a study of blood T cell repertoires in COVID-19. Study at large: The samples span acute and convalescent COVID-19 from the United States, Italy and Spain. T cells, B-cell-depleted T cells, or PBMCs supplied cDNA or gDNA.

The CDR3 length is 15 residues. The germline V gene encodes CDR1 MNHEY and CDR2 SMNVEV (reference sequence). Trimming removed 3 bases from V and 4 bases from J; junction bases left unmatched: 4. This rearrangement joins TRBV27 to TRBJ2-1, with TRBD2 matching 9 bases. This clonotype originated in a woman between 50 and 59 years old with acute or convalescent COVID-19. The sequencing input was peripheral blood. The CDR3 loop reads CASSFAGGTYNEQFF. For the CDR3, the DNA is TGTGCCAGCAGTTTCGCGGGGGGGACTTACAATGAGCAGTTCTTC.